This TCR beta chain was captured by sequencing in a study of T cell responses to AZD1222 COVID-19 vaccine. The V end was cut by 2 bases, the J end by 7 bases, with 12 bases between. CDR3 length equals 13 residues. Germline V lookup: CDR1 LGHDT, CDR2 YNNKEL (reference sequence). Study observations and caveats: Donors were chiefly white British, with a greater number of females, and clonal diversity was perhaps underestimated. Baseline seropositivity characterized only six AZD1222 recipients. Repertoire collection took place solely once the T cell response had peaked. The span of vaccine-associated CD4 TCRs extended across spike, with dominance at 160-218 and 743-854.

Libraries were prepared by immunoSEQ multiplex PCR; TCRdb keeps only in-frame clonotypes and omits some of them. The sample consists of approximately 110,000 clones, less than 90% of them appearing once. Comments on this clone: Its antigen is undetermined.

Sequenced here: peripheral blood, sampled on day 0 of AZD1222 vaccination. This clonotype was obtained from an adult in good health. The V and J genes are TRBV3-1 (or the pseudogene TRBV3-2) and TRBJ2-7; the D is unclear. CDR3 coding DNA: TGTGCCAGCAGCCAACTGAACTCTGTTGAGCAGTACTTC. Protein sequence: CASSQLNSVEQYF.